One and the same sample provided the 18 T cell receptor beta chains below, sequenced in a study of CD8 T cells in ankylosing spondylitis (dated 2017 in TCRdb). The paper as a whole reports these results and caveats: A TCR beta motif of eight highly homologous amino acid variants appeared characteristic of blood from ankylosing spondylitis patients.

Library creation used 5' RACE. Sequenced on an Illumina HiSeq 2500. Starting from the raw public reads, TCRdb applied fastp trimming at Q25, assembled clones with MiXCR and retained in-frame beta chains. A single entry per CDR3 protein holds the most common genes and DNA from its merged rows. This sample is represented by 700,000 to 1,000,000 distinct CDR3 sequences; over 9.5% of them were singletons. The ten largest clones take up about 0.49% of the sample. These receptors have no known antigen. The source material was blood, either unsorted or a sorted T cell fraction (not recorded which). These TCRs come from a male donor with ankylosing spondylitis.

Comments on this clonotype: At one of its ends the junction is not consistent with the germline gene, which may arise from a read error. This chain links TRBV12-3 or TRBV12-4 with TRBJ2-4; D not resolved. The length of the CDR3 is 13 residues. CDR3 sequence: CASSLGATNIQYF. Written as DNA, the CDR3 is TGTGCCAGCAGTTTAGGGGCCACAAACATTCAGTACTTC.

This clonotype was found a few times. V is TRBV10-3 and J is TRBJ2-3; no clear D. The germline V gene has CDR1 ENHRY and CDR2 SYGVKD. Trimming shortened V by 2 bases and J by 2 bases, and 5 bases separated the two germline ends. This CDR3 spans 13 amino acids. The CDR3: CAISEVPTDTQYF. As DNA, the CDR3 is TGTGCCATCAGTGAGGTCCCCACAGATACGCAGTATTTT.

This clonotype was counted at least ten times. CDR3 sequence reads: CASSLEGAGLYEQYF. DNA for the CDR3: TGTGCCAGCAGCTTAGAGGGGGCTGGCCTCTACGAGCAGTACTTC. The chain joins TRBV7-2 to TRBJ2-7, with 7 bases lining up with TRBD1. This CDR3 contains 15 residues. Germline lookup yields CDR1 SGHTA and CDR2 FQGNSA. J gave up 3 bases and V 1 base, and 6 bases lay outside the gene matches.

This clonotype was recorded a few times. The gene calls are TRBV4-1 and TRBJ1-1, with D tentatively TRBD1 (5 bases). V lost 4 bases and J lost 6, with 21 bases in between. Germline CDR1 MGHRA, CDR2 YSYEKL. The CDR3 extends over 16 amino acids. The CDR3 loop reads CASSPPGGGRAPEAFF. Written as DNA, the CDR3 is TGCGCCAGCAGCCCCCCGGGCGGGGGGAGGGCGCCTGAAGCTTTCTTT.

This chain links TRBV6-5 with TRBJ2-4; unclear D gene. V lost 0 bases and J 2 bases, leaving 8 bases between the germline ends. The CDR3 consists of 15 residues. The germline CDR1 and CDR2 sequences are MNHEY and SVGAGI. The CDR3 loop is CASSYSWGTKNIQYF. The CDR3 region has the DNA TGTGCCAGCAGTTACTCATGGGGAACCAAAAACATTCAGTACTTC.

This clonotype has a count of ten or more. The rearrangement links TRBV20-1 to TRBJ1-6; tentatively, D is TRBD1 (5 bases). Germline V gene data show CDR1 as DFQATT and CDR2 as SNEGSKA (reference sequence). Trimming stripped 3 bases from V and 6 bases from J, with 15 bases between. The CDR3 has 15 amino acids. DNA for the CDR3: TGCAGTGCTAGCCGACAGTGGGGAGTTAATTCACCCCTCCACTTT. Residues: CSASRQWGVNSPLHF.

The rearrangement links TRBV20-1 to TRBJ2-1; D remains unclear. The germline CDR1 and CDR2 sequences are DFQATT and SNEGSKA (reference sequence). The CDR3 is 14 residues long. Trimming stripped 6 bases from V and 3 bases from J, with 15 bases between. DNA for the CDR3: TGCAGTGCCCGGGTGGGTTCCGGCTACAATGAGCAGTTCTTC. Translating gives CSARVGSGYNEQFF.

This clonotype was detected a few times. The rearrangement links TRBV11-3 to TRBJ2-2; D is possibly TRBD1 (6 bases). V was pared by 3 bases and J by 1 base, with 9 bases between. This CDR3 spans 15 amino acids. Germline V gene data show CDR1 as SGHNT and CDR2 as YENEEA. CDR3 residues: CASSFQTGNTGELFF. Written as DNA, the CDR3 is TGTGCCAGCAGCTTCCAGACAGGGAACACCGGGGAGCTGTTTTTT. Based on the CDR3 plus reference TRBV11-3 and TRBJ2-2, the full variable domain is EAGVVQSPRYKIIEKKQPVAFWCNPISGHNTLYWYLQNLGQGPELLIRYENEEAVDDSQLPKDRFSAERLKGVDSTLKIQPAELGDSAVYLCASSFQTGNTGELFFGEGSRLTVL.

This clonotype was observed many times. This rearrangement joins TRBV7-2 to TRBJ2-7; D is possibly TRBD1 (6 bases). The CDR3 spans 16 residues. V lost 0 bases, J lost 0 bases, and 12 bases lay in between. Looked up from germline, CDR1 is SGHTA and CDR2 is FQGNSA. The CDR3 nucleotides read TGTGCCAGCAGCTTAGCGACGGGGACACCCTCCTACGAGCAGTACTTC. Its translation is CASSLATGTPSYEQYF. Based on the CDR3 plus reference TRBV7-2 and TRBJ2-7, the full variable domain is GAGVSQSPSNKVTEKGKDVELRCDPISGHTALYWYRQSLGQGLEFLIYFQGNSAPDKSGLPSDRFSAERTGGSVSTLTIQRTQQEDSAVYLCASSLATGTPSYEQYFGPGTRLTVT.

Only a few counts were recorded for this clonotype. This chain links TRBV15 with TRBJ2-5; D is uncertain. The CDR3 is 12 residues long. Germline lookup yields CDR1 LNHNV and CDR2 YYDKDF (reference sequence). V was cut by 2 bases and J by 0 bases, with 1 base left in between. CDR3 sequence reads: CATSRYQETQYF. In DNA form, the CDR3 reads TGTGCCACCAGCAGATACCAAGAGACCCAGTACTTC.

V gene TRBV28 combines with J gene TRBJ2-2, with 7 bases fitting TRBD2. The length of the CDR3 is 15 residues. V lost 3 bases and J lost 3; bases outside the gene matches: 4. Looked up from germline, CDR1 is MDHEN and CDR2 is SYDVKM. The CDR3 DNA reads as TGTGCCAGCAGTTTCGGGGGGTTCGACACCGGGGAGCTGTTTTTT. This encodes CASSFGGFDTGELFF. The full variable domain, completed using reference TRBV28 and TRBJ2-2, is DVKVTQSSRYLVKRTGEKVFLECVQDMDHENMFWYRQDPGLGLRLIYFSYDVKMKEKGDIPEGYSVSREKKERFSLILESASTNQTSMYLCASSFGGFDTGELFFGEGSRLTVL.

The J gene is TRBJ2-7, the V gene TRBV11-3; 12 bases fit TRBD2. Germline V lookup: CDR1 SGHNT, CDR2 YENEEA. Losses at the gene ends were 3 bases for V and 8 bases for J; bases not matched to a gene: 11. The CDR3 has 16 residues. The CDR3 here is CASSFPRLAGAFKQYF. DNA for the CDR3: TGTGCCAGCAGCTTCCCCAGACTAGCGGGAGCTTTCAAGCAGTACTTC.

The chain carries TRBV4-2 and TRBJ2-2; the D gene could be TRBD1 or TRBD2 (5 bases each). The CDR3 length is 15 residues. With 3 bases removed from V and 4 bases from J, the gap between germline ends came to 12 bases. Germline V CDR1 and CDR2: LGHNA, YNFKEQ. This CDR3 is CASSHPGTLTGELFF. Written as DNA, the CDR3 is TGTGCCAGCAGCCACCCCGGGACCCTCACCGGGGAGCTGTTTTTT.

The chain has TRBV6-6 and TRBJ2-7, with D unresolved. Between the trimmed V and J ends, which lost 9 bases and 1 base, there was a span of 4 bases. Germline V CDR1 and CDR2: MNHNY, SVGAGI (reference sequence). The CDR3 sequence is 10 residues long. This chain's CDR3 is CARSSYEQYF. In nucleotides, the CDR3 is TGTGCCAGGTCATCCTACGAGCAGTACTTC.

The chain carries TRBV4-3 and TRBJ2-1; 8 bases agree with TRBD1. This CDR3 region has 17 residues. With V trimmed by 1 base and J by 0 bases, 5 bases remained unmatched. In germline, CDR1 is LGHNA, CDR2 YSLEER. The DNA for the CDR3 is TGCGCCAGCAGCCAAGCCCCGGGACAGGTCTCCTACAATGAGCAGTTCTTC. Translated: CASSQAPGQVSYNEQFF.

This clonotype was counted at least ten times. The V gene is TRBV10-3, the J gene TRBJ1-6; 9 bases agree with TRBD1. The J segment lost 7 bases and the V segment lost 8 bases, leaving 0 bases of the junction unmatched. Germline CDR1 is ENHRY and CDR2 is SYGVKD. The CDR3 is 12 amino acids. CDR3 coding DNA: TGTGCCATCGGACAGGGGAATTCACCCCTCCACTTT. It is translated as CAIGQGNSPLHF.

V usage is TRBV6-4 and J usage is TRBJ2-1; 8 nucleotides match TRBD1. The V gene end was trimmed by 5 bases and the J gene end by 6 bases; junction bases not matched to a gene: 12. From germline, CDR1 is MRHNA and CDR2 SNTAGT. The CDR3 totals 16 residues. The CDR3 DNA sequence: TGTGCCAGCAGTCCGGGGACAGGAGGGATTAGCAATGAGCAGTTCTTC. Protein product: CASSPGTGGISNEQFF.

This clonotype was observed a few times. This chain connects TRBV24-1 to TRBJ1-5; TRBD1 matches at 9 bases. V was pared by 4 bases and J by 3 bases, with 6 bases of the junction left unmatched. The CDR3 has 16 residues. Germline CDR1 and CDR2: KGHDR and SFDVKD. The CDR3 reads CATSEPGTGNNQPQHF. CDR3 coding DNA: TGTGCCACCAGTGAGCCCGGGACAGGGAACAATCAGCCCCAGCATTTT.